Presented here are 6 T cell receptor beta chains from one specimen sequenced in a study of T cells after yellow fever vaccination. Using its own MiXCR run on the 5' RACE reads, TCRdb lists one record per CDR3 protein. The sample records just under 600,000 distinct CDR3 sequences, less than 15% being singletons. The sample here was PBMCs, taken on the day of the yellow fever booster vaccination. The receptor set was obtained from a man aged 25-40 years who received the YFV17D yellow fever vaccine.

The rearrangement uses TRBV5-4 and TRBJ2-1; D might be TRBD2 (5 bases). The V gene lost 0 bases and the J gene lost 5 bases, with 9 bases spanning the gap. The CDR3 runs 14 residues. CDR1 is SGHNT, CDR2 YYREEE, per germline (reference sequence). The CDR3 sequence: CASSLVDSDNEQFF. The CDR3 coding sequence is TGTGCCAGCAGCTTGGTTGATAGCGACAATGAGCAGTTCTTC.

The rearrangement uses TRBV27 and TRBJ2-2; weak D call: TRBD2 (6 bases). V was shortened by 4 bases and J by 7 bases, with 16 bases between the two germline ends. CDR1 is MNHEY, CDR2 SMNVEV, per germline (reference sequence). The CDR3 length is 15 residues. CDR3 loop: CASSYSGTGSGELFF. CDR3 bases: TGTGCCAGCAGTTACTCCGGGACTGGGAGCGGGGAGCTGTTTTTT.

This clonotype was seen a handful of times. The chain combines TRBV4-1 with TRBJ2-2; D call uncertain. Trimming stripped 1 base from V and 0 bases from J, with 3 bases between. Germline CDR1 MGHRA, CDR2 YSYEKL. CDR3 length: 14 amino acids. The CDR3 sequence: CASSQVANTGELFF. CDR3 nucleotides: TGCGCCAGCAGCCAAGTGGCGAACACCGGGGAGCTGTTTTTT.

This clonotype was seen a handful of times. The rearrangement uses TRBV5-1 and TRBJ2-5; 8 positions agree with TRBD1. J gave up 4 bases and V 0 bases, and 14 bases lay outside the gene matches. Germline CDR1 and CDR2: SGHRS and YFSETQ. This CDR3 region has 18 residues. The CDR3 DNA reads TGCGCCAGCAGCTTGGTTGCTGGACAGGGATGGGTCGGAGAGACCCAGTACTTC. Translation gives CASSLVAGQGWVGETQYF. Supplemented by reference TRBV5-1 and TRBJ2-5, the full variable domain reads KAGVTQTPRYLIKTRGQQVTLSCSPISGHRSVSWYQQTPGQGLQFLFEYFSETQRNKGNFPGRFSGRQFSNSRSEMNVSTLELGDSALYLCASSLVAGQGWVGETQYFGPGTRLLVL.

V and J are TRBV30 and TRBJ2-3; TRBD2 is a possible D gene (5 bases). Trimming took 4 bases from V and 4 from J, leaving 21 bases between them. The CDR3 consists of 16 residues. The V gene's germline CDR1 is GTSNPN and CDR2 SVGIG (reference sequence). CDR3 DNA sequence: TGTGCCTGGATGCCCCTGACGGCCGAGGGATCAGATACGCAGTATTTT. The encoded protein is CAWMPLTAEGSDTQYF.

J is TRBJ2-5 and V is TRBV18; 7 bases are shared with TRBD1. The V and J ends lost 4 bases and 2 bases, in that order; junction bases with no gene match: 13. CDR1 and CDR2 (germline): KGHSH, LQKENI. The CDR3 extends over 17 amino acids. CDR3 nucleotide sequence: TGTGCCAGCTCACGGGTCCGGGGACAGACTTTTCAAGAGACCCAGTACTTC. Translated, it gives CASSRVRGQTFQETQYF. Based on the CDR3 plus reference TRBV18 and TRBJ2-5, the full variable domain is NAGVMQNPRHLVRRRGQEARLRCSPMKGHSHVYWYRQLPEEGLKFMVYLQKENIIDESGMPKERFSAEFPKEGPSILRIQQVVRGDSAAYFCASSRVRGQTFQETQYFGPGTRLLVL.